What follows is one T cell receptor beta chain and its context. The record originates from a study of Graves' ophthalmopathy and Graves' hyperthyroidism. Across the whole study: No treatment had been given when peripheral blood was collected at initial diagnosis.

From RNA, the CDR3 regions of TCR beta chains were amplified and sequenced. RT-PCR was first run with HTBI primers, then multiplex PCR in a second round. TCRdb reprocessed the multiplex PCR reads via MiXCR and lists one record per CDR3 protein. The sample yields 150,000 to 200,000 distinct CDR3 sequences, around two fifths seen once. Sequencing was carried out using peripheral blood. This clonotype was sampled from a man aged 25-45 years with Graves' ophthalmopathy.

Here the CDR3 DNA reads TGTGCCAGCGGCGGACTCGTAGCCAAAAACATTCAGTACTTC. It yields the protein CASGGLVAKNIQYF. The chain joins TRBV6-2 or TRBV6-3 to TRBJ2-4; the D gene is possibly TRBD2 (5 bases). Germline CDR1 is MNHEY and CDR2 is SVGEGT. The V end lost 8 bases, the J end lost 0 bases, and 11 bases lay between the germline ends. The CDR3 covers 14 residues.